In this sample, the clone carrying this T cell receptor (beta chain) turned up a few times. The antigen is unknown. The data stem from a study of T cells in Graves' hyperthyroidism and ophthalmopathy. Notes on the study in general: Most clonotypes expanded in thyroid above 0.001 were likewise present in blood. Ophthalmopathy was identified by the model a median around 6.3 months ahead of onset.

V lost 1 base, J lost 0 bases, and 18 bases lay in between. Per germline, CDR1 SGDLS and CDR2 YYNGEE. The CDR3 is 18 residues long. Amplification yielded TCR beta CDR3 regions, with RNA transcripts as the source. First-round RT-PCR of the TCR CDR3 relied on the HTBI primer set. TCRdb used MiXCR to reprocess the multiplex PCR reads, holding one entry per CDR3 protein. This table holds about 640,000 distinct CDR3 sequences, about 14% found once. The clonotype was recovered from a woman aged 45-59 years with Graves' ophthalmopathy. The rearrangement joins TRBV9 to TRBJ2-3, with TRBD2 as a possible D gene (5 bases). Sequencing input: blood. CDR3 DNA: TGTGCCAGCAGCGTATCCTCCTTTAGCGCTTCTAGCACAGATACGCAGTATTTT. Protein: CASSVSSFSASSTDTQYF.